One sample yielded the 21 T cell receptor beta chains listed below, sequenced in a study of Graves' ophthalmopathy and Graves' hyperthyroidism. For repertoire sequencing, the TCR beta CDR3 regions were amplified from RNA transcripts. The authors performed first-round RT-PCR with HTBI primers and then a second-round multiplex PCR. TCRdb analysed the multiplex PCR reads with MiXCR anew, one entry per CDR3 protein. The data contain around 520,000 distinct CDR3 sequences, under 45% of them singletons. Sequenced material: peripheral blood or thyroid tissue (not recorded which). These receptor sequences come from an adult man with Graves' hyperthyroidism.

There are a few counts of this clonotype. The V call is TRBV27, the J call TRBJ1-1; D gene ambiguous. Germline CDR1 is MNHEY and CDR2 is SMNVEV (reference sequence). The V end was cut by 5 bases, the J end by 4 bases, with 11 bases between. The CDR3 covers 13 residues. The CDR3 region has the DNA TGTGCCAGCAGTAAAGGACTGATCACTGAAGCTTTCTTT. Protein sequence: CASSKGLITEAFF.

The CDR3 nucleotides are TGTGCTAGCGCAGGACAGGGAGAAACCTACGAGCAGTACTTC. This sequence encodes CASAGQGETYEQYF. This chain joins TRBV14 and TRBJ2-7; 8 bases agree with TRBD1. The germline V gene has CDR1 SGHDN and CDR2 FVKESK. The CDR3 is 14 residues long.

The genes are TRBV10-3 and TRBJ1-2; 7 bases agree with TRBD1. V lost 10 bases and J lost 2; bases outside the gene matches: 13. CDR1 is ENHRY, CDR2 SYGVKD, per germline. This CDR3 region has 15 residues. The CDR3 DNA is TGTGCCAGCAGAAGGGGGGCAGGGGGAAACTATGGCTACACCTTC. It specifies CASRRGAGGNYGYTF.

The V call is TRBV7-9, the J call TRBJ2-6; perhaps D is TRBD1 or TRBD2 (5 bases each). Trimming pared 5 bases from V and 0 bases from J, leaving 14 bases between. This CDR3 has 17 residues. CDR1 and CDR2 (germline): SEHNR, FQNEAQ (reference sequence). DNA for the CDR3: TGTGCCAGCAGCCACGTGGGGGAAATCTCTGGGGCCAACGTCCTGACTTTC. Translated: CASSHVGEISGANVLTF. Full variable domain (missing parts from reference TRBV7-9 and TRBJ2-6): DTGVSQNPRHKITKRGQNVTFRCDPISEHNRLYWYRQTLGQGPEFLTYFQNEAQLEKSRLLSDRFSAERPKGSFSTLEIQRTEQGDSAMYLCASSHVGEISGANVLTFGAGSRLTVL.

The chain employs TRBV7-9 and TRBJ2-2, with a weak D call TRBD2 (6 bases). CDR1 is SEHNR and CDR2 is FQNEAQ in the germline V gene (reference sequence). Trimming took off 3 bases at V and 0 bases at J, with 14 bases between the two ends. The CDR3 extends over 17 amino acids. CDR3: CASSFSGLLANTGELFF. In DNA form, the CDR3 reads TGTGCCAGCAGCTTTTCCGGACTACTCGCGAACACCGGGGAGCTGTTTTTT. Together with reference TRBV7-9 and TRBJ2-2, the CDR3 gives the full variable domain: DTGVSQNPRHKITKRGQNVTFRCDPISEHNRLYWYRQTLGQGPEFLTYFQNEAQLEKSRLLSDRFSAERPKGSFSTLEIQRTEQGDSAMYLCASSFSGLLANTGELFFGEGSRLTVL.

This clonotype was seen repeatedly, ten times or more. This chain links TRBV20-1 with TRBJ2-2, with D unclear. The CDR3 runs 13 residues. Germline V gene data show CDR1 as DFQATT and CDR2 as SNEGSKA (reference sequence). Trimming removed 5 bases at V and 0 bases at J, with 7 bases between. DNA of the CDR3: TGCAGTGCTCGGGCGGCGAACACCGGGGAGCTGTTTTTT. It yields the protein CSARAANTGELFF.

This clonotype was picked up a small number of times. This chain joins TRBV4-1 and TRBJ1-4; the D gene is possibly TRBD1 (5 bases). Trimming shortened V by 5 bases and J by 8 bases, and 24 bases separated the two germline ends. The CDR3 totals 17 residues. The germline gives CDR1 MGHRA, CDR2 YSYEKL. CDR3 protein: CASSNYPPTLGVEKLFF. The CDR3 coding sequence is TGCGCCAGCAGCAACTACCCGCCCACCTTAGGGGTAGAAAAACTGTTTTTT.

The rearrangement uses TRBV9 and TRBJ1-2; 8 nucleotides align to TRBD1. The CDR3 loop spans 17 amino acids. The germline CDR1 and CDR2 sequences are SGDLS and YYNGEE. V was pared by 2 bases and J by 3 bases, with 12 bases of the junction left unmatched. In DNA form, the CDR3 reads TGTGCCAGCAGCGTGGATGCCTCTTCGACAGGGGACTATGGCTACACCTTC. Protein product: CASSVDASSTGDYGYTF.

There are many counts of this clonotype. This chain links TRBV7-2 with TRBJ1-2, with D uncertain. The CDR3 length is 13 residues. Looked up from germline, CDR1 is SGHTA and CDR2 is FQGNSA. The ends were cut back, 7 bases at V and 9 bases at J, with 18 bases in the middle. The CDR3 region is CASTPLPGRSYTF. As DNA, the CDR3 is TGTGCCAGCACCCCCCTTCCCGGGCGCAGCTACACCTTC.

The gene calls are TRBV25-1 and TRBJ2-7; 7 nucleotides agree with TRBD1. Germline trimming cut 5 bases from V and 12 bases from J; bases unmatched to any gene: 4. The CDR3 length is 10 residues. The germline CDR1 and CDR2 sequences are MGHDK and SYGVNS. The CDR3 protein is CASSPGTAYF. The CDR3 DNA is TGTGCCAGCAGTCCCGGGACAGCGTACTTC.

Worth noting for this clonotype: A much larger clonotype is one base distant, so this may be a read error. The V call is TRBV13, the J call TRBJ2-7; D remains unclear. Germline loops: CDR1 PRHDT, CDR2 FYEKMQ (reference sequence). The V and J ends lost 5 bases and 7 bases respectively, with 18 bases between them. The CDR3 length is 14 residues. The CDR3 nucleotides read TGTGCCAGCAGCAAACTGGGTTCTATTTTAGAGCAGTACTTC. Translation gives CASSKLGSILEQYF.

Comments on this clonotype: A single base separates this from a much larger clone, so it may be a read error. V gene TRBV9 combines with J gene TRBJ1-4, with TRBD1 identical over 9 bases. J gave up 6 bases and V 4 bases, and 4 bases lay outside the gene matches. The CDR3 contains 14 residues. The germline V gene has CDR1 SGDLS and CDR2 YYNGEE. CDR3 protein: CASSPDRGDEKLFF. The CDR3 DNA reads TGTGCCAGCAGCCCGGACAGGGGAGATGAAAAACTGTTTTTT.

This clonotype was detected only a few times. This chain uses TRBV20-1 with TRBJ1-1, with 9 bases lining up with TRBD1. The CDR3 runs to 16 residues. V shed 6 bases and J 0 bases; nucleotides not matched to a gene: 11. The germline CDR1 and CDR2 sequences are DFQATT and SNEGSKA (reference sequence). The CDR3 bases are TGCAGTGCCCCGAGACCGGACAGGGGATTGAACACTGAAGCTTTCTTT. This codes for CSAPRPDRGLNTEAFF.

This clonotype was counted only a few times. V and J are TRBV15 and TRBJ2-7; D not resolved. The CDR3 extends over 14 amino acids. Trimming shortened V by 0 bases and J by 6 bases, and 12 bases separated the two germline ends. Germline V gene lookup returns CDR1 LNHNV and CDR2 YYDKDF (reference sequence). The CDR3, as DNA: TGTGCCACCAGCAGAGAATCAGATCTTGGCGAGCAGTACTTC. Residues: CATSRESDLGEQYF.

This clonotype has just a few counts. The gene calls are TRBV3-1 and TRBJ2-5, with TRBD1 matching 7 bases. Germline CDR1 reads LGHDT; CDR2 reads YNNKEL (reference sequence). V dropped 3 bases and J dropped 3; count of bases not matched to a gene: 10. The length of the CDR3 is 16 residues. In DNA, the CDR3 is TGTGCCAGCAGCCATTCAGACCAGGGGGTGAAAGAGACCCAGTACTTC. Translating it yields CASSHSDQGVKETQYF.

In this sample, this clonotype turned up once. J is TRBJ1-2 and V is TRBV12-3 or TRBV12-4; 7 positions agree with TRBD1. This CDR3 has 13 residues. Germline trimming cut 5 bases from V and 6 bases from J; bases unmatched to any gene: 6. CDR3 loop: CASSVTGLDGYTF. The CDR3 DNA is TGTGCCAGCAGTGTGACAGGGTTAGATGGCTACACCTTC.

On this clonotype itself: Being one base from a much bigger clone, this may be a read error. The rearrangement joins TRBV15 to TRBJ1-1; D gene unclear. Germline CDR1 is LNHNV and CDR2 is YYDKDF (reference sequence). This CDR3 is built from 14 residues. Trimming removed 3 bases at V and 2 bases at J, with 10 bases between. Here the CDR3 DNA reads TGTGCCACCAGCAGGGCAGAGAAAAACACTGAAGCTTTCTTT. Encoded protein: CATSRAEKNTEAFF.

The sample holds many counts of this clonotype. The J gene is TRBJ1-2, the V gene TRBV29-1, with TRBD1 matching 8 bases. Germline CDR1 SQVTM, CDR2 ANQGSEA. The CDR3 consists of 12 residues. J gave up 7 bases and V 0 bases, and 1 base lay outside the gene matches. CDR3 protein: CSVEDRGPGYTF. The CDR3 coding sequence is TGCAGCGTTGAAGACAGGGGGCCTGGCTACACCTTC.

This clonotype was observed a handful of times. V and J are TRBV20-1 and TRBJ1-4; the D is unclear. V was clipped by 4 bases and J by 3 bases, with 21 bases between them. Germline values: CDR1 DFQATT, CDR2 SNEGSKA (reference sequence). The CDR3 sequence is 17 residues long. Written as DNA, the CDR3 is TGCAGTGCTATTTCGGGGAGTTCTAGGGTGGCTAATGAAAAACTGTTTTTT. Protein: CSAISGSSRVANEKLFF.

As regards this clonotype: Just one base apart from a much larger clone, this may be a read error. The CDR3 does not end in the conserved phenylalanine or tryptophan, so this is likely a read error. This rearrangement joins TRBV14 to TRBJ1-1; D gene ambiguous. Between the trimmed V and J ends, which lost 4 bases and 1 base, there was a span of 13 bases. The CDR3 has 15 residues. Germline CDR1 reads SGHDN; CDR2 reads FVKESK. CDR3 nucleotide sequence: TGTGCCAGCAGCCCCCCCCGCAGACCGAACACTGAAGCTTTCCTT. Amino acids: CASSPPRRPNTEAFL.

About this clonotype: This may be a read error, as it is one base from a much larger clone. The chain is built from TRBV20-1 and TRBJ1-1; no firm D call. Germline CDR1 reads DFQATT; CDR2 reads SNEGSKA (reference sequence). The CDR3 totals 13 residues. The CDR3 DNA reads as TGCAGCACTGAAAAGTTCGGGAGCACTGAAGCTTTCTTT. This codes for CSTEKFGSTEAFF.